One TCR beta chain is described in this entry. No antigen is known for it. Nothing much larger sits one base from this clone, and base qualities are not available. Library prep was done by 5' RACE. The sequencer listed for this sample is NextSeq 500. In the TCR library protocol, unique molecular identifiers were attached to individual cDNA molecules to correct for PCR bias and sequencing error. Both TCR alpha and beta chains were sequenced, and tight co-correlation was observed between alpha and beta sequence abundances in each sample. On the study's bioinformatics: V gene, J gene and CDR3 annotation of TCR sequences was performed with Decombinator V4. TCRs were defined as expanded if a significant change between any two time points was detected under a Poisson model with p below 0.0001. Abundances of TCRs were expressed as counts per million after normalisation to the total number of TCRs sequenced in each sample. MAIT TCRs were defined by TRAV1-2 paired with TRAJ12, TRAJ20 or TRAJ33, and iNKT TCRs by TRAV10 paired with TRAJ18. VDJdb, accessed 1 November 2021, was searched for CMV, EBV and SARS-CoV-2 annotated TCRs, with TCRs annotated for multiple antigens excluded. TCRdb trimmed the raw reads at Q25, called clones with MiXCR and kept productive beta chains. Under each unique CDR3 protein, matching rows form one entry showing the most common genes and DNA. What appears here as the V and J calls and clone size reflects TCRdb's work, not the paper's. Recorded for this sample are about 64,000 distinct CDR3 sequences; 20% to 25% of them occurred a single time. About 15% of the sample is taken by the ten largest.

For this chain, trimming is 5 bases at the V end and 0 bases at the J end, and the number of junction bases without a gene match is 5. The CDR3, from cysteine to phenylalanine, totals 15 residues. This entry keeps only the CDR3 DNA: 45 bases, framed from base 1. The germline V gene yields SGHTA for CDR1 and FQGNSA for CDR2. The sample originates from a study of early T cells in non-severe SARS-CoV-2 infection (dated by TCRdb to the early 2020s). For the study in its entirety: Because TCR sequencing relied on bulk RNA taken from unsorted whole blood, pairing of alpha and beta chains was not possible.

Broader findings and caveats from the paper: VDJdb matching was skewed toward anti-spike CD8 responses, so virus-specific expansions were likely underestimated and private and CD4 specificities were missed.

The study was a case-control design nested within a healthcare worker cohort in London, UK, with weekly nasopharyngeal swab PCR tests and blood sampling. Healthcare workers were enrolled in the week of the UK lockdown, from 23 to 31 March 2020, and were followed every week for up to about 16 weeks. The material was whole blood, obtained at baseline. The TCR comes from an adult who was a healthcare worker with PCR-confirmed SARS-CoV-2 infection or an uninfected control (not recorded which). The rearrangement combines TRBV7-2 with TRBJ2-7, with TRBD2 identical over 9 junction bases. The CDR3 here reads CASSPSTSGSYEQYF. The sequenced DNA is TGTGCCAGCAGCCCATCGACTAGCGGCTCCTACGAGCAGTACTTC.